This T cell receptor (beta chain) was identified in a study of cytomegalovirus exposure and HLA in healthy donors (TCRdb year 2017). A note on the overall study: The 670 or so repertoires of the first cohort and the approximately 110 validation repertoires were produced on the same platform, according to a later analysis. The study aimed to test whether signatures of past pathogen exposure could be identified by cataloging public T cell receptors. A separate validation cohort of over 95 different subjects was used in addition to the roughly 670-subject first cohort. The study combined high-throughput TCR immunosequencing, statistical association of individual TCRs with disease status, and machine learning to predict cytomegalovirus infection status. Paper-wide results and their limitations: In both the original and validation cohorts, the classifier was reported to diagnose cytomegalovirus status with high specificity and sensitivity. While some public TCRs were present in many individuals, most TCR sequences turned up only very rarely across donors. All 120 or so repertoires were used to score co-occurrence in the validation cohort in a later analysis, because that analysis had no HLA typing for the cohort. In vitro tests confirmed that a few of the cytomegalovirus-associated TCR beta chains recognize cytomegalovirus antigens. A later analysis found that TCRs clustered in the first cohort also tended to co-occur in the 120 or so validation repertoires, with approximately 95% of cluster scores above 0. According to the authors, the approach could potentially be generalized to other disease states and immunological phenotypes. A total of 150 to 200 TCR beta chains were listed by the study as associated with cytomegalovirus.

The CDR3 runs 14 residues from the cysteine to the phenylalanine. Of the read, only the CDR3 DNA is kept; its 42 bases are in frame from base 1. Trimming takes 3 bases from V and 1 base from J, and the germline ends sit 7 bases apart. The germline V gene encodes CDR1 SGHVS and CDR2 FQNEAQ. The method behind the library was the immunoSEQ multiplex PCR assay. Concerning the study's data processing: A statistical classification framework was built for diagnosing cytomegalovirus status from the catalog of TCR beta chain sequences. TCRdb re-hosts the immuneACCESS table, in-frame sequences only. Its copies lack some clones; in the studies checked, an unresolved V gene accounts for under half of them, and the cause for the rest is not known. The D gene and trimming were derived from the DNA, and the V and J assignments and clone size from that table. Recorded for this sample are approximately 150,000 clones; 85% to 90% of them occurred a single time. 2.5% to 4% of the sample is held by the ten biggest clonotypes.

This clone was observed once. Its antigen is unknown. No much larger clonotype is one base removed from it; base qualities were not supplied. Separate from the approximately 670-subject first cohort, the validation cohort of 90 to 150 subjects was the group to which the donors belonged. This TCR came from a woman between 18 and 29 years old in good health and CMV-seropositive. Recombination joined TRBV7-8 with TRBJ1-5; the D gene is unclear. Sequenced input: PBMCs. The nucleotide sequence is TGTGCCAGCAGCTTTGACTTGAGCAATCAGCCCCAGCATTTT. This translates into CASSFDLSNQPQHF.